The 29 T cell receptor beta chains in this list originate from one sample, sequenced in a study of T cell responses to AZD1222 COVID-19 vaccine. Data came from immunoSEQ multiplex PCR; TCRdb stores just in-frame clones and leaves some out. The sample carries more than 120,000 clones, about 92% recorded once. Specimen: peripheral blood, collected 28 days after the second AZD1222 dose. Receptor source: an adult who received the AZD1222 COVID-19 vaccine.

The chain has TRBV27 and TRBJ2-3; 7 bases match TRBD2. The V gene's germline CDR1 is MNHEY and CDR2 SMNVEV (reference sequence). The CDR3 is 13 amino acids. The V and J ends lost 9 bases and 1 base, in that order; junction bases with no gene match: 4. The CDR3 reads CASGTSGTDTQYF. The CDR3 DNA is TGTGCCAGTGGAACTAGCGGCACAGATACGCAGTATTTT.

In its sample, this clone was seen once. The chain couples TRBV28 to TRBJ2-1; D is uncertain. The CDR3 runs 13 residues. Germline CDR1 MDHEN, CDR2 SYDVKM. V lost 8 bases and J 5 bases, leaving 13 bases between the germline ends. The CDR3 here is CASGGAPDNEQFF. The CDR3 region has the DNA TGTGCCAGCGGTGGAGCTCCCGACAATGAGCAGTTCTTC.

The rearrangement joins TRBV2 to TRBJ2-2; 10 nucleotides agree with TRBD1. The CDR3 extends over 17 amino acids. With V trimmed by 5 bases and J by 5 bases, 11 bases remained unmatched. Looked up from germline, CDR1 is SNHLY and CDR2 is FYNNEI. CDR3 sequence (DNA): TGTGCCAGCAGTCACCCCGAGACAGGGGGCAGGACCGGGGAGCTGTTTTTT. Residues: CASSHPETGGRTGELFF.

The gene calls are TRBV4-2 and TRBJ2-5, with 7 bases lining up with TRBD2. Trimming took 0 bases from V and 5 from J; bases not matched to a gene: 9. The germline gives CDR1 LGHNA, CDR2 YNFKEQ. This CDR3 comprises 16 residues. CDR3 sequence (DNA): TGTGCCAGCAGCCAAGATCTAGGGCAGGGAGGGGAGACCCAGTACTTC. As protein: CASSQDLGQGGETQYF.

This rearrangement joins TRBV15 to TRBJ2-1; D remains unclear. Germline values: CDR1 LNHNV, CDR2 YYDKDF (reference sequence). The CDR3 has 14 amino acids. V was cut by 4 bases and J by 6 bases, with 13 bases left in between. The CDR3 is CATSNGPLPNEQFF. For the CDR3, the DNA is TGTGCCACCAGCAACGGACCCCTACCCAATGAGCAGTTCTTC.

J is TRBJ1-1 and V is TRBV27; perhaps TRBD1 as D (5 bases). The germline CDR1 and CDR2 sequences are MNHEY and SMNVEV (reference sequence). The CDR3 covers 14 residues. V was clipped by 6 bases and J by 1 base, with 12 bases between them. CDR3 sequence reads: CASRTTGANTEAFF. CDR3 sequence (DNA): TGTGCCAGCAGAACTACAGGAGCGAACACTGAAGCTTTCTTT.

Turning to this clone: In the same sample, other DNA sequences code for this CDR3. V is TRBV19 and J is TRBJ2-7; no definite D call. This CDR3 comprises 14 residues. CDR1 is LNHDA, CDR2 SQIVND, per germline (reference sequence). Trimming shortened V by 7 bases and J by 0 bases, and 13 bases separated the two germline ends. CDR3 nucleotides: TGTGCCAGTAAGTCTGTAGGCGGCTCCTACGAGCAGTACTTC. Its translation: CASKSVGGSYEQYF. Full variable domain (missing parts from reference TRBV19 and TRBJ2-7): DGGITQSPKYLFRKEGQNVTLSCEQNLNHDAMYWYRQDPGQGLRLIYYSQIVNDFQKGDIAEGYSVSREKKESFPLTVTSAQKNPTAFYLCASKSVGGSYEQYFGPGTRLTVT.

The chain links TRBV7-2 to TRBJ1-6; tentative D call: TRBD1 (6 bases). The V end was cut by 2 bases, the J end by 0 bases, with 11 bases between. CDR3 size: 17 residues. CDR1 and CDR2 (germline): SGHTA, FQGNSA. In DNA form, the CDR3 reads TGTGCCAGCAGCTTACAGGGAGGGGGCTCCTATAATTCACCCCTCCACTTT. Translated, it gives CASSLQGGGSYNSPLHF. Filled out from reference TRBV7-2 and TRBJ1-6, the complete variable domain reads GAGVSQSPSNKVTEKGKDVELRCDPISGHTALYWYRQSLGQGLEFLIYFQGNSAPDKSGLPSDRFSAERTGGSVSTLTIQRTQQEDSAVYLCASSLQGGGSYNSPLHFGNGTRLTVT.

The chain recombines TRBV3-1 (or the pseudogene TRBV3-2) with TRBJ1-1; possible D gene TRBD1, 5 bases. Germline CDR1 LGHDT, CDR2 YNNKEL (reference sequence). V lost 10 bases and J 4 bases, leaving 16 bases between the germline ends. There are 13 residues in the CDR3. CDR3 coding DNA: TGTGCCACCTCCGTTCGGCAGGGCACTGAAGCTTTCTTT. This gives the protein CATSVRQGTEAFF.

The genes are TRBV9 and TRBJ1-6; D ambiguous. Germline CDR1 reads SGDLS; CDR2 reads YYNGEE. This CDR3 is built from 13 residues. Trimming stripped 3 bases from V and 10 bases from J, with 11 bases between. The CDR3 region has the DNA TGTGCCAGCAGCGAGTCTGTTGGGTCACCCCTCCACTTT. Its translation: CASSESVGSPLHF.

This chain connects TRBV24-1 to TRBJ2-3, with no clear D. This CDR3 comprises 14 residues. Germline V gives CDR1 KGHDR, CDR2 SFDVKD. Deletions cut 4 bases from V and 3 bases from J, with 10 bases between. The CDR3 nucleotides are TGTGCCACCAGTGACTCAGACATTACAGATACGCAGTATTTT. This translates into CATSDSDITDTQYF.

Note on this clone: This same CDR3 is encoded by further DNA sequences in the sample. The CDR3 loop is CASRTGGDTQYF. The DNA of the CDR3 is TGTGCCAGCAGAACGGGGGGAGATACGCAGTATTTT. The chain combines TRBV27 with TRBJ2-3, with 7 bases lining up with TRBD2. Germline values: CDR1 MNHEY, CDR2 SMNVEV (reference sequence). This CDR3 region has 12 residues. V trimming: 6 bases; J trimming: 5 bases; junction bases outside the gene matches: 2.

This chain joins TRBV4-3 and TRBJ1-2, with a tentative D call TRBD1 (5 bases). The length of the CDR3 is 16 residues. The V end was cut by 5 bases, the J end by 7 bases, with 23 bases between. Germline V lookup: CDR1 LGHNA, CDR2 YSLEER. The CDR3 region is CASSYIGGGDYGGYTF. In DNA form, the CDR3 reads TGCGCCAGCAGCTACATCGGGGGAGGGGATTATGGTGGCTACACCTTC.

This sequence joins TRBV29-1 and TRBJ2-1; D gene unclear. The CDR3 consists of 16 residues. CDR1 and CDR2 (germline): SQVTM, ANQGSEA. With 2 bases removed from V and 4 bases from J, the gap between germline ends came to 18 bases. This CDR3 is CSVEPGFSPKYNEQFF. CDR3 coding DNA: TGCAGCGTTGAACCGGGCTTTTCCCCCAAATACAATGAGCAGTTCTTC.

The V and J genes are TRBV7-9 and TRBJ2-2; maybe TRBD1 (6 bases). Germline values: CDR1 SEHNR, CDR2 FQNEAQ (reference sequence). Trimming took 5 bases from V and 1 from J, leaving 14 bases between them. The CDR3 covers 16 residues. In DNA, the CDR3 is TGTGCCAGCAGCCTGGGGACACTCCTGAACACCGGGGAGCTGTTTTTT. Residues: CASSLGTLLNTGELFF.

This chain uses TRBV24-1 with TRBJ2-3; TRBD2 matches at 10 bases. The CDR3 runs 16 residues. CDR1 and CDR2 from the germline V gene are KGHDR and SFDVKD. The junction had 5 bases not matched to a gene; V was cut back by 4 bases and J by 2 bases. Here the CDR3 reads CATSEPSGGLTDTQYF. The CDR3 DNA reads TGTGCCACCAGTGAACCTAGCGGGGGACTCACAGATACGCAGTATTTT.

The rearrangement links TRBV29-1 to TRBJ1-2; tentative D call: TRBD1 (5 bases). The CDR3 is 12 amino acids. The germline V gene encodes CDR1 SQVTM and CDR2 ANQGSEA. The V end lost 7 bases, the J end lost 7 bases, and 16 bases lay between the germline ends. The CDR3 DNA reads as TGCAGCGCAAGGGAAGGGGTGGGTGGCTACACCTTC. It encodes CSAREGVGGYTF.

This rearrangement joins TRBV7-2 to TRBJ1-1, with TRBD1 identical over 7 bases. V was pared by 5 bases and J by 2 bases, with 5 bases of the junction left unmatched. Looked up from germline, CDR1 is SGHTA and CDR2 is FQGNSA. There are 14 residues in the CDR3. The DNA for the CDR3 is TGTGCCAGCAGCCGGACAGGAATAAACACTGAAGCTTTCTTT. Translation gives CASSRTGINTEAFF.

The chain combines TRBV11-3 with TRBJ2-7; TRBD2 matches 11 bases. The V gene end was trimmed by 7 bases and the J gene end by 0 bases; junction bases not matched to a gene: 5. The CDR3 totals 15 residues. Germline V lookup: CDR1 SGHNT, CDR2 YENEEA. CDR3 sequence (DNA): TGTGCCAGCAAAAAGACTAGCGGGAACTCCTACGAGCAGTACTTC. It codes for CASKKTSGNSYEQYF.

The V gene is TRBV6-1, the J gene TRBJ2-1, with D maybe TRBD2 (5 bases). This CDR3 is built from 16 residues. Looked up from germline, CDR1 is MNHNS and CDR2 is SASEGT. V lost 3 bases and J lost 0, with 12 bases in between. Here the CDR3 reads CASSELTKSSYNEQFF. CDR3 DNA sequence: TGTGCCAGCAGTGAGTTGACTAAGAGCTCCTACAATGAGCAGTTCTTC.

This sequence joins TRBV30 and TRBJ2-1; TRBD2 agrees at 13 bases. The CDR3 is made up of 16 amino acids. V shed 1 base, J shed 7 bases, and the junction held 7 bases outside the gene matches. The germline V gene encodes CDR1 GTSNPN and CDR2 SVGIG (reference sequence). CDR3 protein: CAWSETSGGTGNEQFF. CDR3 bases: TGTGCCTGGAGTGAGACTAGCGGGGGGACAGGTAATGAGCAGTTCTTC.

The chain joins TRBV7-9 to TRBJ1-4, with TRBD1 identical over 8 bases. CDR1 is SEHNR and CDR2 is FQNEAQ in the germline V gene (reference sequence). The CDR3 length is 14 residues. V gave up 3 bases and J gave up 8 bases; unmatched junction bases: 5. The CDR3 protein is CASSLTGTGEKLFF. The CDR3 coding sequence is TGTGCCAGCAGCTTGACAGGGACAGGAGAAAAACTGTTTTTT.

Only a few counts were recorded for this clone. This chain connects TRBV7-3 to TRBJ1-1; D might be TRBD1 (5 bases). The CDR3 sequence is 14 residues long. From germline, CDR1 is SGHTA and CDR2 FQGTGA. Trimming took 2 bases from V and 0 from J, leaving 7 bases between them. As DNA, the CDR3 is TGTGCCAGCAGCTTACAGGGATTGAACACTGAAGCTTTCTTT. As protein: CASSLQGLNTEAFF.

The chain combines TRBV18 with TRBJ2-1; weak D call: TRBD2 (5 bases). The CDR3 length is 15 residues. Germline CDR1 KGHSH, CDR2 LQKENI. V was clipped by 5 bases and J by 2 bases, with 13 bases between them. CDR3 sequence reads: CASSSRGPPYNEQFF. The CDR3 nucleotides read TGTGCCAGCTCATCCCGAGGGCCCCCCTACAATGAGCAGTTCTTC.

The CDR3, as DNA: TGTGCCAGCTCACTCGACAGGGAGGTGGGCTATCAGCCCCAGCATTTT. This codes for CASSLDREVGYQPQHF. The rearrangement joins TRBV18 to TRBJ1-5, with 7 bases matching TRBD1. Germline V gene data show CDR1 as KGHSH and CDR2 as LQKENI. V shed 4 bases and J 5 bases; nucleotides not matched to a gene: 11. The CDR3 loop spans 16 amino acids.

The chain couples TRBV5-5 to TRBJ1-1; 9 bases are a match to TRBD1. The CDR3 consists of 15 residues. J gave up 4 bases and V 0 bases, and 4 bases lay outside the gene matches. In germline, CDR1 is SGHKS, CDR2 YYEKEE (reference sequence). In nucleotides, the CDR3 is TGTGCCAGCAGCTTGGCCGGGACAGGGAGCACTGAAGCTTTCTTT. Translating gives CASSLAGTGSTEAFF.

The CDR3 DNA follows: TGTGCCAGTAGTGCGACAGGGGCAGGCTACGAGCAGTACTTC. Its protein product is CASSATGAGYEQYF. The genes are TRBV19 and TRBJ2-7; 8 nucleotides match TRBD1. The V and J ends lost 5 bases and 3 bases, in that order; junction bases with no gene match: 6. Germline lookup yields CDR1 LNHDA and CDR2 SQIVND (reference sequence). The CDR3 length is 14 residues.

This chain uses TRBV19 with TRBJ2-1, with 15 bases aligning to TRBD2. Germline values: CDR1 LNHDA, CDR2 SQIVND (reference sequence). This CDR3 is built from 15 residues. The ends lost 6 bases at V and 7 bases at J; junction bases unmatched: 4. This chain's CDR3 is CASSAGTSGRNEQFF. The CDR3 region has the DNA TGTGCCAGTAGCGCCGGGACTAGCGGGAGGAATGAGCAGTTCTTC.

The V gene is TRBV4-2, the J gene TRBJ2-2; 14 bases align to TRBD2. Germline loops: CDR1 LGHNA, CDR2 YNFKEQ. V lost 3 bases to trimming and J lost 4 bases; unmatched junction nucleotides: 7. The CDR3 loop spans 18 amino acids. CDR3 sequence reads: CASSQGGLAGGPTGELFF. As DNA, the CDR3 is TGTGCCAGCAGCCAGGGTGGACTAGCGGGAGGCCCCACCGGGGAGCTGTTTTTT.